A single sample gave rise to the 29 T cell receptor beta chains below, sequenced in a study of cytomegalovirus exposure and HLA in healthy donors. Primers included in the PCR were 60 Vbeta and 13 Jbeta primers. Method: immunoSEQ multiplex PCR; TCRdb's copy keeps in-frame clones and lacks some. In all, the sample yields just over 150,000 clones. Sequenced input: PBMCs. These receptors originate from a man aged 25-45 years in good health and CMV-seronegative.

CDR3 sequence (DNA): TGTGCCAGTAGTATCCAGGGGGCTTGGACCGGGGAGCTGTTTTTT. Translating gives CASSIQGAWTGELFF. The chain employs TRBV19 and TRBJ2-2; TRBD1 aligns across 8 bases. Per the germline V gene, CDR1 is LNHDA and CDR2 is SQIVND (reference sequence). This CDR3 is built from 15 residues. J lost 5 bases, V lost 3 bases, and 5 bases had no gene match.

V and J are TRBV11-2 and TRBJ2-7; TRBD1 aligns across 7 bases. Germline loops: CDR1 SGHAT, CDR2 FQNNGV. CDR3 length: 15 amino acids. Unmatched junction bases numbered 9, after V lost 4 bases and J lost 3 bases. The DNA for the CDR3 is TGTGCCAGCAGCTCGGCCGGGACAGCGAACTACGAGCAGTACTTC. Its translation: CASSSAGTANYEQYF.

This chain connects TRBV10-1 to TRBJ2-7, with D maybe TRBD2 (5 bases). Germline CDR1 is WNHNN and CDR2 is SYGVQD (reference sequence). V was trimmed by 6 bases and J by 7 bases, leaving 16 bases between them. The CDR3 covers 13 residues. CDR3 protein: CASSVIPSGEQYF. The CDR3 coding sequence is TGCGCCAGCAGCGTCATCCCCTCGGGGGAGCAGTACTTC.

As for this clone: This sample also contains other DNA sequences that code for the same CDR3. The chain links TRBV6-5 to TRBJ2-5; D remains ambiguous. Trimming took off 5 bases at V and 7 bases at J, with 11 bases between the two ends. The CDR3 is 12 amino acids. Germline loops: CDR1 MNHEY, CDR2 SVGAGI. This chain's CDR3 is CASSLRRGTQYF. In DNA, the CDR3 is TGTGCCAGCAGTCTCCGTCGCGGGACCCAGTACTTC.

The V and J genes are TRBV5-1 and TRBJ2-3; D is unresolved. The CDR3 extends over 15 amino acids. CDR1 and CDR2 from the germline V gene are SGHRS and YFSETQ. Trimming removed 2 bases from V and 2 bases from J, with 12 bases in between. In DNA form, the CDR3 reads TGCGCCAGCAGCTTAGGAGCGCCTTTCACAGATACGCAGTATTTT. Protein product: CASSLGAPFTDTQYF.

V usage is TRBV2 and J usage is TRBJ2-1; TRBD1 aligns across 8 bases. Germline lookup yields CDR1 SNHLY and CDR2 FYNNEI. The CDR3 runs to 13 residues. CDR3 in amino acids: CVLGQGFGREQFF. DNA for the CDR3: TGTGTCCTCGGACAGGGTTTCGGCCGTGAGCAGTTCTTC.

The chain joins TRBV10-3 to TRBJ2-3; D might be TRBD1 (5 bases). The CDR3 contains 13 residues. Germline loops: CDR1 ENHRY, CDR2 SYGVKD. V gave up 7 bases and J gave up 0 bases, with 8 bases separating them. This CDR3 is CAIKTVSTDTQYF. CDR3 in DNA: TGTGCCATCAAGACAGTTAGCACAGATACGCAGTATTTT.

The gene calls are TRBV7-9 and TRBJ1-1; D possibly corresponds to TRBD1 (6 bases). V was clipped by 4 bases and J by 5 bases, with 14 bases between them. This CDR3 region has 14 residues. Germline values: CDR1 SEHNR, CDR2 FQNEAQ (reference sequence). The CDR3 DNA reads TGTGCCAGCAGCTCGCGGCGGGGGGCAACTGAAGCTTTCTTT. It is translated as CASSSRRGATEAFF. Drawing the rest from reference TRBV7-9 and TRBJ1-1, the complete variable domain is DTGVSQNPRHKITKRGQNVTFRCDPISEHNRLYWYRQTLGQGPEFLTYFQNEAQLEKSRLLSDRFSAERPKGSFSTLEIQRTEQGDSAMYLCASSSRRGATEAFFGQGTRLTVV.

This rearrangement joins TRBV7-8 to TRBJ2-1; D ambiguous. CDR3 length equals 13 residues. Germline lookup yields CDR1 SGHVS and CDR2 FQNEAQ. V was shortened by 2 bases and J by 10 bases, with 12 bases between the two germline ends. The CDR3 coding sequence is TGTGCCAGCAGCTTAATCTTAGATTGGGAGCAGTTCTTC. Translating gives CASSLILDWEQFF.

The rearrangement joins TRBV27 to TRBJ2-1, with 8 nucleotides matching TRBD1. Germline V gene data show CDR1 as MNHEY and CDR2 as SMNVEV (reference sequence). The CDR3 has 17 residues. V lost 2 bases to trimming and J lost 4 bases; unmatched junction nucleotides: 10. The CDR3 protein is CASSLSRVTGDYNEQFF. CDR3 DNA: TGTGCCAGCAGTTTAAGTAGAGTGACAGGGGATTACAATGAGCAGTTCTTC.

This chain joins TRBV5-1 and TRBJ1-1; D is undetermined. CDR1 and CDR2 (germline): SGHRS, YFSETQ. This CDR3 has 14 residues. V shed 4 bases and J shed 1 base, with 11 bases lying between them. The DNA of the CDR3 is TGCGCCAGCAGCCGCGAAGGAGGGAACACTGAAGCTTTCTTT. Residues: CASSREGGNTEAFF.

As DNA, the CDR3 is TGTGCCAGCTCACCAAAGGTACAGGGGACCTACGAGCAGTACTTC. Encoded protein: CASSPKVQGTYEQYF. The genes are TRBV18 and TRBJ2-7, with TRBD1 identical over 7 bases. Germline CDR1 is KGHSH and CDR2 is LQKENI. The V gene end was trimmed by 2 bases and the J gene end by 2 bases; junction bases not matched to a gene: 6. This CDR3 region has 15 residues. Supplemented by reference TRBV18 and TRBJ2-7, the full variable domain reads NAGVMQNPRHLVRRRGQEARLRCSPMKGHSHVYWYRQLPEEGLKFMVYLQKENIIDESGMPKERFSAEFPKEGPSILRIQQVVRGDSAAYFCASSPKVQGTYEQYFGPGTRLTVT.

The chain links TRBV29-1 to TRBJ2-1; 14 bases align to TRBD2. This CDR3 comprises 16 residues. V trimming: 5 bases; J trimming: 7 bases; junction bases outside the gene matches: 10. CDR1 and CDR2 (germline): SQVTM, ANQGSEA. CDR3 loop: CSVQGRTSGRTNEQFF. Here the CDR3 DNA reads TGCAGCGTTCAAGGCCGGACTAGCGGGAGGACGAATGAGCAGTTCTTC.

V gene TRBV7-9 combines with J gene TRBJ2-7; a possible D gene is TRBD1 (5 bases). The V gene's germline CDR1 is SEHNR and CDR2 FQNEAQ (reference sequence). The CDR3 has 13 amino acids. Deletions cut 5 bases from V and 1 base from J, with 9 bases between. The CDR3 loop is CASSNGHSYEQYF. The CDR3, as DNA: TGTGCCAGCAGCAATGGACATTCCTACGAGCAGTACTTC.

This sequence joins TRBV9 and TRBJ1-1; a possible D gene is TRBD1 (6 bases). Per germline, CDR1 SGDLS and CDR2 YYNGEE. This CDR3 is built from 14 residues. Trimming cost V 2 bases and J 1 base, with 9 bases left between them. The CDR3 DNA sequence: TGTGCCAGCAGCGTTTGGGACACGAACACTGAAGCTTTCTTT. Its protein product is CASSVWDTNTEAFF.

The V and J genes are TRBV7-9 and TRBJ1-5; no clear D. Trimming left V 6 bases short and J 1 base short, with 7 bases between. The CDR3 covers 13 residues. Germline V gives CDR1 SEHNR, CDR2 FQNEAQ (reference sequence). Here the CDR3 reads CASSLTSNQPQHF. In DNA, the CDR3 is TGTGCCAGCAGTTTGACAAGCAATCAGCCCCAGCATTTT. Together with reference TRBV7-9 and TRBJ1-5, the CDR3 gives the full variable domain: DTGVSQNPRHKITKRGQNVTFRCDPISEHNRLYWYRQTLGQGPEFLTYFQNEAQLEKSRLLSDRFSAERPKGSFSTLEIQRTEQGDSAMYLCASSLTSNQPQHFGDGTRLSIL.

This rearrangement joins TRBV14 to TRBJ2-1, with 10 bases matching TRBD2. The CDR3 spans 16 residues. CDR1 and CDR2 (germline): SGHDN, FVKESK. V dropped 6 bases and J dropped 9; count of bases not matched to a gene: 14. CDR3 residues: CASSPISGRALGEQFF. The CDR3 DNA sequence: TGTGCCAGCAGTCCAATAAGCGGGAGGGCCTTGGGTGAGCAGTTCTTC.

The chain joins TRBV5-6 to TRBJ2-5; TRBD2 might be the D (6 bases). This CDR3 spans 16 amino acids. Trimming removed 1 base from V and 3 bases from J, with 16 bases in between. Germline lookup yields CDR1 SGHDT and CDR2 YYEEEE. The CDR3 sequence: CASSLSVRGGKETQYF. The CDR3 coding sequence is TGTGCCAGCAGCTTGTCGGTTAGGGGCGGGAAAGAGACCCAGTACTTC.

The CDR3 nucleotides are TGTGCCAGCAGTTCCAGCCTTAGGGGGCGAACTGAAGCTTTCTTT. Its protein product is CASSSSLRGRTEAFF. The chain recombines TRBV27 with TRBJ1-1; 7 bases are shared with TRBD1. Germline CDR1 MNHEY, CDR2 SMNVEV (reference sequence). The CDR3 runs to 15 residues. Trimming removed 4 bases from V and 5 bases from J; junction bases left unmatched: 10.

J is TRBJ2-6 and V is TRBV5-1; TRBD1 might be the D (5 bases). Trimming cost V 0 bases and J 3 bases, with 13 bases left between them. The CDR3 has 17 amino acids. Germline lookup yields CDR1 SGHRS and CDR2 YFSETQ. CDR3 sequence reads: CASSLESRVGGANVLTF. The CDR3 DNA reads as TGCGCCAGCAGCTTGGAGTCCAGGGTTGGTGGGGCCAACGTCCTGACTTTC. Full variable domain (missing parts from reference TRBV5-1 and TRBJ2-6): KAGVTQTPRYLIKTRGQQVTLSCSPISGHRSVSWYQQTPGQGLQFLFEYFSETQRNKGNFPGRFSGRQFSNSRSEMNVSTLELGDSALYLCASSLESRVGGANVLTFGAGSRLTVL.

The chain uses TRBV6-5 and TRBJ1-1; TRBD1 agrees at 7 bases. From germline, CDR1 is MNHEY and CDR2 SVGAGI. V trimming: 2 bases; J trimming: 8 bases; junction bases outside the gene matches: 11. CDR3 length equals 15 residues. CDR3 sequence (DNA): TGTGCCAGCAGTTACCTGACAGGGCTTTCCCCGGAAGCTTTCTTT. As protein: CASSYLTGLSPEAFF.

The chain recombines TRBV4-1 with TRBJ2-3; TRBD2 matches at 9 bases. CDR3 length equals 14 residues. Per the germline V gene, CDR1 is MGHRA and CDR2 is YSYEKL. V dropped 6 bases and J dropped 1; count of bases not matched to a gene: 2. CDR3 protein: CASRQREGTDTQYF. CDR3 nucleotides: TGCGCCAGCAGGCAGCGGGAGGGCACAGATACGCAGTATTTT.

The CDR3 protein is CATSRTALGSGNTIYF. The CDR3 nucleotides are TGTGCCACCAGCAGAACAGCTCTGGGCTCTGGAAACACCATATATTTT. The chain combines TRBV15 with TRBJ1-3; D gene ambiguous. Germline CDR1 and CDR2: LNHNV and YYDKDF (reference sequence). The length of the CDR3 is 16 residues. Trimming stripped 2 bases from V and 0 bases from J, with 11 bases between. The full variable domain, in which reference TRBV15 and TRBJ1-3 provide the parts outside the CDR3, is DAMVIQNPRYQVTQFGKPVTLSCSQTLNHNVMYWYQQKSSQAPKLLFHYYDKDFNNEADTPDNFQSRRPNTSFCFLDIRSPGLGDTAMYLCATSRTALGSGNTIYFGEGSWLTVV.

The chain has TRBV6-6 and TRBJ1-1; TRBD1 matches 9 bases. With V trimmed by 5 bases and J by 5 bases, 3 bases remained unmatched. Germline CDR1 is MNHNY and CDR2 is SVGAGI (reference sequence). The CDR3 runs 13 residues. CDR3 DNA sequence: TGTGCCAGCAGTCAAGACAGGGGGACTGAAGCTTTCTTT. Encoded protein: CASSQDRGTEAFF.

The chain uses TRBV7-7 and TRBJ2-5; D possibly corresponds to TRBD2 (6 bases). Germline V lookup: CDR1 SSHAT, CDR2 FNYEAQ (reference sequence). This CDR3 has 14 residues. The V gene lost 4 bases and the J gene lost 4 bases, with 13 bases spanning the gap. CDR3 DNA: TGTGCCAGCAGCTCACTAGGGAGGACAGAGACCCAGTACTTC. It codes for CASSSLGRTETQYF.

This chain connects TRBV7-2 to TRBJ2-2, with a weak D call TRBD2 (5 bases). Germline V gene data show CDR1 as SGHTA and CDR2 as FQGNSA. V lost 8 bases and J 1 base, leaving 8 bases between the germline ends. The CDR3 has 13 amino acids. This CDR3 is CASRTLNTGELFF. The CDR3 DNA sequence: TGTGCCAGCCGGACTTTGAACACCGGGGAGCTGTTTTTT.

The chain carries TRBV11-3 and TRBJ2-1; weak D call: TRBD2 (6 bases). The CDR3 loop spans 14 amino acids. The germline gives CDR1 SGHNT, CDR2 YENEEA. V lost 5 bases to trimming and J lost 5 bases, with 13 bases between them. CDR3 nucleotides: TGTGCCAGCAGCCCCGGCGGGACGGACAATGAGCAGTTCTTC. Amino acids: CASSPGGTDNEQFF.

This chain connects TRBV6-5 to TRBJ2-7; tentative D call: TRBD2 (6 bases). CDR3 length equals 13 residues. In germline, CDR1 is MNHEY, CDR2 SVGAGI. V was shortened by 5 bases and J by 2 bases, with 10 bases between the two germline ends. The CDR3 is CASSRDLPYEQYF. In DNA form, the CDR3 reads TGTGCCAGCAGTCGGGACTTACCCTACGAGCAGTACTTC.

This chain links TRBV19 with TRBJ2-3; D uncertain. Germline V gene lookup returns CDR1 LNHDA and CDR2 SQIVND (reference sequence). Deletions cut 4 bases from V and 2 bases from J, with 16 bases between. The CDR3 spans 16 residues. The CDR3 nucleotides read TGTGCCAGTAGTAGAAACCTCCGGGTCCCCACAGATACGCAGTATTTT. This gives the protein CASSRNLRVPTDTQYF. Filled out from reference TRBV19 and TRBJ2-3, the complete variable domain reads DGGITQSPKYLFRKEGQNVTLSCEQNLNHDAMYWYRQDPGQGLRLIYYSQIVNDFQKGDIAEGYSVSREKKESFPLTVTSAQKNPTAFYLCASSRNLRVPTDTQYFGPGTRLTVL.